This paragraph covers one T cell receptor (beta chain) sequence. Its antigen remains unknown. This sample was included in a study of cytomegalovirus exposure and HLA in healthy donors. 60 Vbeta and 13 Jbeta primers were used in PCR. Using immunoSEQ multiplex PCR, the repertoire was profiled, and TCRdb retains in-frame clones only, with some absent. The data show about 90,000 clones, roughly 80% seen once. It was healthy bone marrow donors who served as donors. Study-wide points: A later analysis linked a missense variant in DCLRE1C to the trimming of TCR beta V and J genes. Cytomegalovirus association was listed for under 200 TCR beta chains. Cytomegalovirus status was reportedly diagnosed by the classifier with high specificity and sensitivity.

This TCR came from a man younger than 45 in good health and CMV-seronegative. The specimen sequenced was PBMCs.

The CDR3 DNA reads TGTGCCAGCAGCGTAGGAGAGGCGAACCCTTCTGGAAACACCATATATTTT. The encoded protein is CASSVGEANPSGNTIYF. The chain carries TRBV9 and TRBJ1-3; D not resolved. Trimming took off 0 bases at V and 1 base at J, with 14 bases between the two ends. Germline loops: CDR1 SGDLS, CDR2 YYNGEE. The CDR3 is made up of 17 amino acids.